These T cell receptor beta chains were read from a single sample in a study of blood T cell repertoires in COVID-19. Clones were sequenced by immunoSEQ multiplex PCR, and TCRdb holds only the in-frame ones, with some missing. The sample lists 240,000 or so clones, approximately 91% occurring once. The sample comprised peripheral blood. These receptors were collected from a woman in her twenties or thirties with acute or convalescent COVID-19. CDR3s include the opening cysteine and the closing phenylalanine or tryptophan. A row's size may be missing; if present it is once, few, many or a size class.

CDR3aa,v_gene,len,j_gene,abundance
CATSRGGQGAYEQYF,TRBV15,15,TRBJ2-7,.
CASGLALYEQFF,TRBV6-5,12,TRBJ2-1,.
CASSVVVSSNTGELFF,TRBV9,16,TRBJ2-2,.
CASSLQGDYGYTF,TRBV6-6,13,TRBJ1-2,.
CASSLGASGRPQETQYF,TRBV5-6,17,TRBJ2-5,.
CASRTTGTTYEQYF,TRBV2,14,TRBJ2-7,.
CASSLELGLAGDNEQFF,TRBV5-4,17,TRBJ2-1,.
CASSFDRLGNIQYF,TRBV7-2,14,TRBJ2-4,.
CASSTDAPKNIQYF,TRBV6-6,14,TRBJ2-4,.
CSVATAELANYGYTF,TRBV29-1,15,TRBJ1-2,.
CASSSGRAYEQYF,TRBV6-6,13,TRBJ2-7,.
CASSSKDSFPYNEQFF,TRBV11-2,16,TRBJ2-1,.
CASSLSVAGGSEQFF,TRBV27,15,TRBJ2-1,once
CASSLITTYEQYF,TRBV11-2,13,TRBJ2-7,.
CASSLLGQGAYEQYF,TRBV7-6,15,TRBJ2-7,.
CASSRGRGSYEQYF,TRBV19,14,TRBJ2-7,.
CASSPARGIYEQYF,TRBV18,14,TRBJ2-7,once
CASMIGTPQTGELFF,TRBV19,15,TRBJ2-2,.